One and the same sample provided the 9 T cell receptor beta chains below, sequenced in a study of cytomegalovirus exposure and HLA in healthy donors. Researchers ran the PCR with 60 Vbeta and 13 Jbeta primers. Some clones are missing from TCRdb's copy, which holds only in-frame ones; the method was immunoSEQ multiplex PCR. The repertoire table contains approximately 38,000 clones. Sample: PBMCs. These receptor sequences come from a human donor in good health.

The rearrangement links TRBV15 to TRBJ1-1, with 7 bases that match TRBD1. In germline, CDR1 is LNHNV, CDR2 YYDKDF (reference sequence). The CDR3 spans 14 residues. V was clipped by 6 bases and J by 1 base; unmatched bases: 5. CDR3 protein: CATRRGQTNTEAFF. For the CDR3, the DNA is TGTGCCACCAGGCGGGGACAGACGAACACTGAAGCTTTCTTT.

The chain joins TRBV7-9 to TRBJ2-1; D may be TRBD2 (5 bases). Trimming left V 4 bases short and J 5 bases short, with 18 bases between. The CDR3 spans 16 residues. Germline CDR1 SEHNR, CDR2 FQNEAQ (reference sequence). The CDR3 region has the DNA TGTGCCAGCAGCTCAAGTTTGGACTCGACCGACAATGAGCAGTTCTTC. Protein product: CASSSSLDSTDNEQFF.

The chain couples TRBV5-1 to TRBJ2-7; the match to TRBD1 covers 7 bases. Germline CDR1 is SGHRS and CDR2 is YFSETQ. Losses at the gene ends were 4 bases for V and 6 bases for J; bases not matched to a gene: 4. The CDR3 has 12 residues. This chain's CDR3 is CASSLGQSEQYF. The CDR3 DNA reads as TGCGCCAGCAGCCTGGGACAGTCCGAGCAGTACTTC.

This chain joins TRBV5-1 and TRBJ1-4; 8 bases agree with TRBD1. V shed 2 bases and J 8 bases; nucleotides not matched to a gene: 5. The CDR3 sequence is 14 residues long. Germline CDR1 reads SGHRS; CDR2 reads YFSETQ. CDR3 nucleotide sequence: TGCGCCAGCAGCTTTGGACAGGGAAGAGAAAAACTGTTTTTT. As protein: CASSFGQGREKLFF.

The chain has TRBV15 and TRBJ1-4; D gene unclear. CDR1 and CDR2 (germline): LNHNV, YYDKDF (reference sequence). V lost 1 base and J lost 8, with 11 bases in between. This CDR3 is 14 amino acids long. CDR3 bases: TGTGCCACCAGCAGAGGAGGAGGGAACGAAAAACTGTTTTTT. It is translated as CATSRGGGNEKLFF.

V gene TRBV4-1 combines with J gene TRBJ1-6; tentative D call: TRBD1 (6 bases). The V end lost 0 bases, the J end lost 14 bases, and 17 bases lay between the germline ends. Germline V CDR1 and CDR2: MGHRA, YSYEKL. The CDR3 is 15 residues long. The CDR3 is CASSQDKAGELSLHF. CDR3 in DNA: TGCGCCAGCAGCCAAGATAAGGCAGGGGAACTATCCCTCCACTTT.

This rearrangement joins TRBV25-1 to TRBJ1-3; 7 positions agree with TRBD1. V lost 4 bases to trimming and J lost 2 bases; unmatched junction nucleotides: 5. This CDR3 region has 15 residues. Germline loops: CDR1 MGHDK, CDR2 SYGVNS. The CDR3: CASSVTGDPGNTIYF. As DNA, the CDR3 is TGTGCCAGCAGTGTTACAGGGGATCCTGGAAACACCATATATTTT. Variable domain in full (rest from reference TRBV25-1 and TRBJ1-3): EADIYQTPRYLVIGTGKKITLECSQTMGHDKMYWYQQDPGMELHLIHYSYGVNSTEKGDLSSESTVSRIRTEHFPLTLESARPSHTSQYLCASSVTGDPGNTIYFGEGSWLTVV.

V and J are TRBV7-8 and TRBJ2-1; D might be TRBD1 (5 bases). The CDR3 runs 13 residues. Trimming pared 1 base from V and 10 bases from J, leaving 11 bases between. Germline CDR1 reads SGHVS; CDR2 reads FQNEAQ. CDR3 sequence (DNA): TGTGCCAGCAGCTTAGAGGGTGGGGCAGAGCAGTTCTTC. Residues: CASSLEGGAEQFF.

V gene TRBV12-5 combines with J gene TRBJ1-5, with 12 bases identical to TRBD1. Looked up from germline, CDR1 is LGHNT and CDR2 is FRNRAP. The V and J ends lost 5 bases and 9 bases, in that order; junction bases with no gene match: 11. The CDR3 has 16 residues. The CDR3 nucleotides read TGTGCTAGTGGTCCGCACGGGACAGGGGGCTTTCGGCCCCAGCATTTT. This gives the protein CASGPHGTGGFRPQHF.